This T cell receptor (beta chain) is drawn from a study of a mutant IDH1 vaccine in newly diagnosed glioma. Study at large: Among treated patients, about 60% were male and around 40% female, and mean age was approximately 40 years. The earlier regimen, radiotherapy, temozolomide, or both, was most often both.

On this clone itself: The antigen is undetermined.

Assay: immunoSEQ multiplex PCR; the TCRdb copy retains only in-frame clones and omits some. Of tens of thousands of clones detected, about 78% appear once; the ten largest clones hold 24%. Indicated time point: week 11, during vaccination. Vaccination used 300 ug of mutant IDH1 20-mer peptide per dose, with topical imiquimod. The sample here was PBMCs, taken from a glioma patient whose treatment included an IDH1 peptide vaccine. The sequence came from a man aged 30 to 39 with glioma.

In DNA form, the CDR3 reads TGCAGTGCTCACAGTTCCTACGAGCAGTACTTC. It codes for CSAHSSYEQYF. The chain couples TRBV20-1 to TRBJ2-7; D is uncertain. Germline values: CDR1 DFQATT, CDR2 SNEGSKA (reference sequence). The V end was cut by 5 bases, the J end by 1 base, with 6 bases between. CDR3 length equals 11 residues.